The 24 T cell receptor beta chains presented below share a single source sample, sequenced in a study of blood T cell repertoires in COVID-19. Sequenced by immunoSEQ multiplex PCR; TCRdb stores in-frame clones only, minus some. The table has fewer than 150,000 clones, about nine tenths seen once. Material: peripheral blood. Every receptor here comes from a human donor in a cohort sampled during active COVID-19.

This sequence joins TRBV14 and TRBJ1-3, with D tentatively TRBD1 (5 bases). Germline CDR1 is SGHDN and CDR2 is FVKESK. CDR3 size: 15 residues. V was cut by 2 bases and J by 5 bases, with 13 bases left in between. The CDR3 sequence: CASSQQGSLRNTIYF. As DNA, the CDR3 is TGTGCCAGCAGCCAACAGGGTTCCCTCAGAAACACCATATATTTT.

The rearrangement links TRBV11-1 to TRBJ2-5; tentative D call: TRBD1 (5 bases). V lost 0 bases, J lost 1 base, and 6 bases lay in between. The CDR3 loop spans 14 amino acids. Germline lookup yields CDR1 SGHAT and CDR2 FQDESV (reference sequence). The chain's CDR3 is CASSLAQVQETQYF. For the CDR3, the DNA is TGTGCCAGCAGCTTAGCACAGGTCCAAGAGACCCAGTACTTC.

The CDR3 is CASSLWGGPTYEQYF. The CDR3 nucleotides are TGTGCCAGCAGCTTGTGGGGGGGCCCTACCTACGAGCAGTACTTC. V usage is TRBV5-5 and J usage is TRBJ2-7; maybe TRBD2 (7 bases). Per the germline V gene, CDR1 is SGHKS and CDR2 is YYEKEE (reference sequence). This CDR3 spans 15 amino acids. Trimming removed 1 base at V and 2 bases at J, with 13 bases between.

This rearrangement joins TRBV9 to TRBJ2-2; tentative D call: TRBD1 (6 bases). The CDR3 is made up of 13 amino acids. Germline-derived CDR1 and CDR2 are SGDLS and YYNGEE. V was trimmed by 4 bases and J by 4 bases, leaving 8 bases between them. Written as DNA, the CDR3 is TGTGCCAGCAGCTCACAGGGCACCGGGGAGCTGTTTTTT. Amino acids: CASSSQGTGELFF.

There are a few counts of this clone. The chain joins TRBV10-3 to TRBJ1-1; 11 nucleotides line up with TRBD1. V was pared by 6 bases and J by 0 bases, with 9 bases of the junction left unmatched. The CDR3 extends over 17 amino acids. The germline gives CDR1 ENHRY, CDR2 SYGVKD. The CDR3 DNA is TGTGCCATCAGGATGGGGACAGGGGGACTCATGAACACTGAAGCTTTCTTT. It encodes CAIRMGTGGLMNTEAFF.

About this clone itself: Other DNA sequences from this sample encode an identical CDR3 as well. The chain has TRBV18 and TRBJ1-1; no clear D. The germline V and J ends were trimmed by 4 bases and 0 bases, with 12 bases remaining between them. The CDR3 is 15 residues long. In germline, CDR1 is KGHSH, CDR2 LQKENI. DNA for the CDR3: TGTGCCAGCTCACTACGAGGCCTCATGAACACTGAAGCTTTCTTT. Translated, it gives CASSLRGLMNTEAFF.

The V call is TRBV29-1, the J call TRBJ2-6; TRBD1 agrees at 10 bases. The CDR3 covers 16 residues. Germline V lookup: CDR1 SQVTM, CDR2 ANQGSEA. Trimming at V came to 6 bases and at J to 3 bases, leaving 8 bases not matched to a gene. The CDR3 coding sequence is TGCAGCGTCTTCGACAGGGGGCTGGGTGGGGCCAACGTCCTGACTTTC. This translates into CSVFDRGLGGANVLTF.

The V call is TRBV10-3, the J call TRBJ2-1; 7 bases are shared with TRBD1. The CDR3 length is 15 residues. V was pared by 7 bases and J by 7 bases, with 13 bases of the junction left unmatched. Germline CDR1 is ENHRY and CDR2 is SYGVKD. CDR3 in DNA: TGTGCCATCAATCAGGGGGTCCGACGAGGGAATGAGCAGTTCTTC. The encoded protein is CAINQGVRRGNEQFF.

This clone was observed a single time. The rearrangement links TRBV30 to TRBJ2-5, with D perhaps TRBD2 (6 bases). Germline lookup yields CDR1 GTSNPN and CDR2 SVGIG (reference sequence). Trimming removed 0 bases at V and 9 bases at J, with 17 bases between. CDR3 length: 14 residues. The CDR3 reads CAWSVRGAGGSQYF. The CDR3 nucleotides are TGTGCCTGGAGTGTACGTGGCGCCGGAGGGTCCCAGTACTTC.

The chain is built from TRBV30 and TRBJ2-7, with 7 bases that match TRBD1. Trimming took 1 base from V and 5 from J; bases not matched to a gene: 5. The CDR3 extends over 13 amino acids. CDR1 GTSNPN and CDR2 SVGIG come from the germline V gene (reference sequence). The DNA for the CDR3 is TGTGCCTGGAGTGGGGTACAGGGGAACGAGCAGTACTTC. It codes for CAWSGVQGNEQYF. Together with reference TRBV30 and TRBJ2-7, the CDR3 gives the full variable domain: SQTIHQWPATLVQPVGSPLSLECTVEGTSNPNLYWYRQAAGRGLQLLFYSVGIGQISSEVPQNLSASRPQDRQFILSSKKLLLSDSGFYLCAWSGVQGNEQYFGPGTRLTVT.

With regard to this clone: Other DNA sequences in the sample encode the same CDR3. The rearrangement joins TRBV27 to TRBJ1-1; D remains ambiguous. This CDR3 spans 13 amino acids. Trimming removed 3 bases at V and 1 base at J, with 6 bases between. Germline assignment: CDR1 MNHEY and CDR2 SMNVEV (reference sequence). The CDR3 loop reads CASSFRGNTEAFF. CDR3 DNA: TGTGCCAGCAGTTTCCGAGGGAACACTGAAGCTTTCTTT.

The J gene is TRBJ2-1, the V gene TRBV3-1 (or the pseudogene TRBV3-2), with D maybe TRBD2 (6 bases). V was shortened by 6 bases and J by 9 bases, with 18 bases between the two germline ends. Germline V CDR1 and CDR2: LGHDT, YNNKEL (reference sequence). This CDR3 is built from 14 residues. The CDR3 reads CASRPLVEGGEQFF. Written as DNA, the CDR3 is TGTGCCAGCAGACCCCTCGTGGAGGGCGGTGAGCAGTTCTTC.

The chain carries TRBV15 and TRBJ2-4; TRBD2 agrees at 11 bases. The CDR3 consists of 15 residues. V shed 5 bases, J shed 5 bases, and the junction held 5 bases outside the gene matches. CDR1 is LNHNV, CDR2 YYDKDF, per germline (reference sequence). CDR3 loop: CATSGWGLAENIQYF. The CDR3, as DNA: TGTGCCACCAGCGGCTGGGGACTAGCGGAAAACATTCAGTACTTC.

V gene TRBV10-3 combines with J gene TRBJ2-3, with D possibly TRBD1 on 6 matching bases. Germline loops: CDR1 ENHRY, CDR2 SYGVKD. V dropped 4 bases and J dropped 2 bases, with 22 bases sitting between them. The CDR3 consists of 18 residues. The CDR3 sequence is CAISVGEQGDTPTDTQYF. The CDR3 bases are TGTGCCATCAGTGTGGGGGAACAGGGAGATACCCCCACAGATACGCAGTATTTT.

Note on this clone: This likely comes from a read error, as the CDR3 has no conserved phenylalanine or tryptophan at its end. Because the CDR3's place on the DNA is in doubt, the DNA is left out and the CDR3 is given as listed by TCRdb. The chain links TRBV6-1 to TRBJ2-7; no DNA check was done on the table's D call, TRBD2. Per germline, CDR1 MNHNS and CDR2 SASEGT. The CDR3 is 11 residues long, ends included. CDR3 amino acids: CASSEALRGAA.

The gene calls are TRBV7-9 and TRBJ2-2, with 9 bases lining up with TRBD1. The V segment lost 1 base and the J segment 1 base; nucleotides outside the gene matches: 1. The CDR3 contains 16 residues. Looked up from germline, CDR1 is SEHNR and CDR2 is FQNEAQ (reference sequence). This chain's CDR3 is CASSLGQGENTGELFF. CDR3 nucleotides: TGTGCCAGCAGCTTAGGACAGGGGGAGAACACCGGGGAGCTGTTTTTT.

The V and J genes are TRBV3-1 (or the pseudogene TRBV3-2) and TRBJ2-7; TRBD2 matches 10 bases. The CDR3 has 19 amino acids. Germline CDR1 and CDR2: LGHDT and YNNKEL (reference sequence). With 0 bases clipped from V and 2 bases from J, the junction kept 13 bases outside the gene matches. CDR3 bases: TGTGCCAGCAGCCAAGATAAGGATAGCGGGGGGAGTCAGCCCTACGAGCAGTACTTC. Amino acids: CASSQDKDSGGSQPYEQYF.

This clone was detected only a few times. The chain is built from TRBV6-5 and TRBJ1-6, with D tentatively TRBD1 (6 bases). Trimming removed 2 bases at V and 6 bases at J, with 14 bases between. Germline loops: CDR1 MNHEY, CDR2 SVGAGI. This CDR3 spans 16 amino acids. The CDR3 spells CASSYHRDTTNSPLHF. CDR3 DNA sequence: TGTGCCAGCAGTTACCACAGGGACACTACTAATTCACCCCTCCACTTT.

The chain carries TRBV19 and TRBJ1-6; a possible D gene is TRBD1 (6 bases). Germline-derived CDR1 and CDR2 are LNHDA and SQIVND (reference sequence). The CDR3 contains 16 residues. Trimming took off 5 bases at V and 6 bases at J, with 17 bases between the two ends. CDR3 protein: CASSASHRTVNSPLHF. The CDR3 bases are TGTGCCAGTAGTGCTTCTCATCGGACAGTTAATTCACCCCTCCACTTT.

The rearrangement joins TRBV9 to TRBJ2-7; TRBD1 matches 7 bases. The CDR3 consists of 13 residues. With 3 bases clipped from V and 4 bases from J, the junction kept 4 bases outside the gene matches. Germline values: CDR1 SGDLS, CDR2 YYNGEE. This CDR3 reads CASSAGQTYEQYF. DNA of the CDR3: TGTGCCAGCAGCGCGGGACAGACTTACGAGCAGTACTTC. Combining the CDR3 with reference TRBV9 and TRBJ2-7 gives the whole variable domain DSGVTQTPKHLITATGQRVTLRCSPRSGDLSVYWYQQSLDQGLQFLIQYYNGEERAKGNILERFSAQQFPDLHSELNLSSLELGDSALYFCASSAGQTYEQYFGPGTRLTVT.

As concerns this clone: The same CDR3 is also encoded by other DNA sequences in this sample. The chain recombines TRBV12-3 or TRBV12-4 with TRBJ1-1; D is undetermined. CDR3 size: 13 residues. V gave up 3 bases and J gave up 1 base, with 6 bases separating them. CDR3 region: CASSLSPNTEAFF. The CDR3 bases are TGTGCCAGCAGTTTGAGTCCGAACACTGAAGCTTTCTTT.

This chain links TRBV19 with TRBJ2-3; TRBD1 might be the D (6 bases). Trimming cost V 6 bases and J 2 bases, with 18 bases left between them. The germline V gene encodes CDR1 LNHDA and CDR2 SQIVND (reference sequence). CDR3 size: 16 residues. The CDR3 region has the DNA TGTGCCAGTAGCCCCACCTCAGGGGCCCTCACAGATACGCAGTATTTT. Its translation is CASSPTSGALTDTQYF.

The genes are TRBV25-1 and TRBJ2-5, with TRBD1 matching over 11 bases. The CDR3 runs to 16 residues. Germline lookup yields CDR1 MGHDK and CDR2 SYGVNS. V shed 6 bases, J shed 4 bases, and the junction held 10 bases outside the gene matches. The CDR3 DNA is TGTGCCAGCAGCAGGGGGGACAGGGGGGTCGGAGAGACCCAGTACTTC. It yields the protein CASSRGDRGVGETQYF.

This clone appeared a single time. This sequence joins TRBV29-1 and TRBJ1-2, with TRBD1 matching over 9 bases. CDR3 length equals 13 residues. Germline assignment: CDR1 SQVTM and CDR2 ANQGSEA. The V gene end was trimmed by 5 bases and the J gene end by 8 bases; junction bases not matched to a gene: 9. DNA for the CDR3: TGCAGCGTTCAGGGACAGGGAAGGTCGGGCTACACCTTC. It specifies CSVQGQGRSGYTF.